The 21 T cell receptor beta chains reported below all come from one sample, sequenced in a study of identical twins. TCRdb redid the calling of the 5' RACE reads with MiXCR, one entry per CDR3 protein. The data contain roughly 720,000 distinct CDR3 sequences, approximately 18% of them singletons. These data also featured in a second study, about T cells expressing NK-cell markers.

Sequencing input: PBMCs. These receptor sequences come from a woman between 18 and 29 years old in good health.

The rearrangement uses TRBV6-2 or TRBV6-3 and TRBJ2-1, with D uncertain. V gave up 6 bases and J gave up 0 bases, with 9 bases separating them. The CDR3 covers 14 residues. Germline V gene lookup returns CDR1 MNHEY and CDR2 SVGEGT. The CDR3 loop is CASREESSYNEQFF. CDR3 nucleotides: TGTGCCAGCAGAGAGGAAAGCTCCTACAATGAGCAGTTCTTC.

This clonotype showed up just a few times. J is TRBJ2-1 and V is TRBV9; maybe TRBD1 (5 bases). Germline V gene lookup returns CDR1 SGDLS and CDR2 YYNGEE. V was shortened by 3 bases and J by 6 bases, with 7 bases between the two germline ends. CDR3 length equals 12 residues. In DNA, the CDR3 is TGTGCCAGCAGCGGACAGCGCAATGAGCAGTTCTTC. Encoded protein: CASSGQRNEQFF.

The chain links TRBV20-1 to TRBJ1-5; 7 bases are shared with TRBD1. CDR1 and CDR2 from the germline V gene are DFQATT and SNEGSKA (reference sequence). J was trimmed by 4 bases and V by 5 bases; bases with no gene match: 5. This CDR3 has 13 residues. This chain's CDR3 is CSASGQSNQPQHF. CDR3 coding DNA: TGCAGTGCTTCGGGACAGTCAAATCAGCCCCAGCATTTT.

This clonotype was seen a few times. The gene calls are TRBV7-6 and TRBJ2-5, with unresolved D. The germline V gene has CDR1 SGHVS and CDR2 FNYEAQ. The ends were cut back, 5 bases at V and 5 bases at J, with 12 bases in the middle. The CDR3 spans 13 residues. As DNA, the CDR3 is TGTGCCAGCAGCCTGCTCTGGTGGGAGACCCAGTACTTC. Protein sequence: CASSLLWWETQYF.

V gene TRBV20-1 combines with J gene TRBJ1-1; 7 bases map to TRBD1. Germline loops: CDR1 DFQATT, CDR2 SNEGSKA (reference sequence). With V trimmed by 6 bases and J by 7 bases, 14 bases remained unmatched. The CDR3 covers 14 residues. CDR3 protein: CSAQTHRGRGEAFF. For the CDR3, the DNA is TGCAGTGCCCAAACTCACAGGGGCCGGGGTGAAGCTTTCTTT.

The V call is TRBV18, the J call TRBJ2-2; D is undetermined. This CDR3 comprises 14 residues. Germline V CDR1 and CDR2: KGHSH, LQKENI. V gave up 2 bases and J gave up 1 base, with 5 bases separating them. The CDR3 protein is CASSPYQNTGELFF. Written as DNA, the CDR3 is TGTGCCAGCTCACCATACCAGAACACCGGGGAGCTGTTTTTT.

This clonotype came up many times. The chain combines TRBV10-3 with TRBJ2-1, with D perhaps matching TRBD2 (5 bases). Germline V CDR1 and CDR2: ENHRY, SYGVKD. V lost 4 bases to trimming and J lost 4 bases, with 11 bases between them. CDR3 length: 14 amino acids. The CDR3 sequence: CAISVGLPYNEQFF. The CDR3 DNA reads TGTGCCATCAGTGTAGGACTCCCTTACAATGAGCAGTTCTTC.

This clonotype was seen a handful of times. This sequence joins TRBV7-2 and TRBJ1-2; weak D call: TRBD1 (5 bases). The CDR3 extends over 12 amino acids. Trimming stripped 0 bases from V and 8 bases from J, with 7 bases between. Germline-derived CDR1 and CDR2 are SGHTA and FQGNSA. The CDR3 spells CASSLARAGYTF. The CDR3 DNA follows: TGTGCCAGCAGCTTAGCCAGGGCCGGCTACACCTTC.

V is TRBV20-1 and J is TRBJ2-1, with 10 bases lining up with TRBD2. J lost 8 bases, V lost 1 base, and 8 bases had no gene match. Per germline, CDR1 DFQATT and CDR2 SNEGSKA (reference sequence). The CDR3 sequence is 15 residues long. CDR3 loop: CSARGTSGGAHEQFF. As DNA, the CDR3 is TGCAGTGCTAGAGGTACAAGCGGGGGGGCCCATGAGCAGTTCTTC.

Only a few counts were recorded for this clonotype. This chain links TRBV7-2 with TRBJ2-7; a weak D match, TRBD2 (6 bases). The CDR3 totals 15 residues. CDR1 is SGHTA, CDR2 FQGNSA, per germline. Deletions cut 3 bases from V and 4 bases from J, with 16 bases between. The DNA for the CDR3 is TGTGCCAGCAGCTTCCATGATGGGGGACTGTACGAGCAGTACTTC. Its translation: CASSFHDGGLYEQYF.

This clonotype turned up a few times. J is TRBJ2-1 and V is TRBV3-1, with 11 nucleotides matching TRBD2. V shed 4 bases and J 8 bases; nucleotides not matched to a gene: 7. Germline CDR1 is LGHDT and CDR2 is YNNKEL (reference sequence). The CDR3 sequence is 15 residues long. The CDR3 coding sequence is TGTGCCAGCAGCCGCACACTAGCGGGAGTCCATGAGCAGTTCTTC. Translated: CASSRTLAGVHEQFF.

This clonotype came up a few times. This CDR3 is CASSFGASDTQYF. The CDR3, as DNA: TGTGCCAGCAGTTTTGGGGCGTCCGATACGCAGTATTTT. The rearrangement links TRBV12-3 or TRBV12-4 to TRBJ2-3, with D perhaps matching TRBD1 (5 bases). The CDR3 length is 13 residues. V gave up 3 bases and J gave up 6 bases, with 10 bases separating them.

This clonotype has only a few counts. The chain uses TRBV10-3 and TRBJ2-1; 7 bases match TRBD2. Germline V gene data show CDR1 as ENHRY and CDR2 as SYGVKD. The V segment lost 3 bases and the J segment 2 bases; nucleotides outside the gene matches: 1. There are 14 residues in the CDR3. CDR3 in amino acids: CAISERGAYNEQFF. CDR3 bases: TGTGCCATCAGTGAACGGGGGGCCTACAATGAGCAGTTCTTC.

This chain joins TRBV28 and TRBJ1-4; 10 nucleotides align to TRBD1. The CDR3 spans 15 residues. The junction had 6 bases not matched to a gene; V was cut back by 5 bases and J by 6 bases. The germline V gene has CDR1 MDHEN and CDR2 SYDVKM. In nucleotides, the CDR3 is TGTGCCAGCAGTACTCCCGGGACAGGGGATGAAAAACTGTTTTTT. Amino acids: CASSTPGTGDEKLFF. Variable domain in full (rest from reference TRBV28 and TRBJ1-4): DVKVTQSSRYLVKRTGEKVFLECVQDMDHENMFWYRQDPGLGLRLIYFSYDVKMKEKGDIPEGYSVSREKKERFSLILESASTNQTSMYLCASSTPGTGDEKLFFGSGTQLSVL.

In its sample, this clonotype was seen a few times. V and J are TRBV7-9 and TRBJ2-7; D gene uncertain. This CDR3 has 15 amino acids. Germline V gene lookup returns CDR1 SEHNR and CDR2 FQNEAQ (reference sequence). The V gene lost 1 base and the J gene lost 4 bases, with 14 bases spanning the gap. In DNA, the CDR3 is TGTGCCAGCAGCTTAGGTGCGACACCCGGTTACGAGCAGTACTTC. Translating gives CASSLGATPGYEQYF.

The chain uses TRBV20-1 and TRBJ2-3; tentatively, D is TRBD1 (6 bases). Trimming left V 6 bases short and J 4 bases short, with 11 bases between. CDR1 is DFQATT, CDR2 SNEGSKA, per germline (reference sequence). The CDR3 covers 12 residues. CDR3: CSAQHRADTQYF. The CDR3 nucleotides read TGCAGTGCCCAACACAGGGCAGATACGCAGTATTTT.

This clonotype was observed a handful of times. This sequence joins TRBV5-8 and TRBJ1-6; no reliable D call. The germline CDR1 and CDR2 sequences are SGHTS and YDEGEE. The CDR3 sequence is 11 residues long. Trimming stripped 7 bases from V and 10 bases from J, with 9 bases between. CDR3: CASALGSPLHF. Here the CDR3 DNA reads TGTGCCAGCGCCCTCGGGTCACCCCTCCACTTT.

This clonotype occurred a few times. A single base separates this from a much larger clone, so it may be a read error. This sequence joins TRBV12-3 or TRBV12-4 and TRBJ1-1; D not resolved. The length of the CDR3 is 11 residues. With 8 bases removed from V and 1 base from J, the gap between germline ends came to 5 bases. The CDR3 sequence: CASLWNTEAFF. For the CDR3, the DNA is TGTGCCAGCCTATGGAACACTGAAGCTTTCTTT.

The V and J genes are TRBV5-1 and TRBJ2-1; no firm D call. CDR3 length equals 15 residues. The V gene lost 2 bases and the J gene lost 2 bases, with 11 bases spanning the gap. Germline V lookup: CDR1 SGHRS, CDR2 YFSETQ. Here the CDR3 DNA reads TGCGCCAGCAGCTTCTCTCAGCCTACCTACAATGAGCAGTTCTTC. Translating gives CASSFSQPTYNEQFF.

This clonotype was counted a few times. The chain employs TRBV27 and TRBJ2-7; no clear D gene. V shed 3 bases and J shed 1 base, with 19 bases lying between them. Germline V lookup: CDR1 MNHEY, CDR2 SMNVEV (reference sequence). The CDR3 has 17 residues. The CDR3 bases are TGTGCCAGCAGTTTGGTGGCGGCTGGACGGTCTTCCTACGAGCAGTACTTC. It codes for CASSLVAAGRSSYEQYF.

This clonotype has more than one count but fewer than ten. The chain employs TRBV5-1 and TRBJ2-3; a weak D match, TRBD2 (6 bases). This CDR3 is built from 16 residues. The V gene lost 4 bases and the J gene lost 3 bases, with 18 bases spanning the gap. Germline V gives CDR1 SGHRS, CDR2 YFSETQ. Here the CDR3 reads CASSAGTLGVTDTQYF. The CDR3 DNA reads TGCGCCAGCAGCGCGGGGACCCTCGGGGTGACAGATACGCAGTATTTT. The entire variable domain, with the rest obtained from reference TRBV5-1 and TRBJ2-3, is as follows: KAGVTQTPRYLIKTRGQQVTLSCSPISGHRSVSWYQQTPGQGLQFLFEYFSETQRNKGNFPGRFSGRQFSNSRSEMNVSTLELGDSALYLCASSAGTLGVTDTQYFGPGTRLTVL.